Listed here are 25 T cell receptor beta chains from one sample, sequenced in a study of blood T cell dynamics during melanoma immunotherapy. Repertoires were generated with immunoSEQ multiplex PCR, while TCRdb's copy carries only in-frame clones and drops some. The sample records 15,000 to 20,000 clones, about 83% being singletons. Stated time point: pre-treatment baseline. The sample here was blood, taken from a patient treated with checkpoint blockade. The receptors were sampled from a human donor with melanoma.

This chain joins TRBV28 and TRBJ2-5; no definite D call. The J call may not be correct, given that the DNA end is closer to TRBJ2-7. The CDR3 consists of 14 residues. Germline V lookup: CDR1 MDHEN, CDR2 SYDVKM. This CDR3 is CASSLWGNTYEQYF. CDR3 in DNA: TGTGCCAGCAGTTTATGGGGCAACACCTACGAGCAGTACTTC.

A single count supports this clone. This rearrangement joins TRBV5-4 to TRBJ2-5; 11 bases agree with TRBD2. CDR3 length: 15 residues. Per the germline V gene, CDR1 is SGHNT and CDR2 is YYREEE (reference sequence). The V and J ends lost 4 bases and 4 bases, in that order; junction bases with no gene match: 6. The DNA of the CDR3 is TGTGCCAGCAGCCCCACTAGCGGGAGACCAGAGACCCAGTACTTC. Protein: CASSPTSGRPETQYF.

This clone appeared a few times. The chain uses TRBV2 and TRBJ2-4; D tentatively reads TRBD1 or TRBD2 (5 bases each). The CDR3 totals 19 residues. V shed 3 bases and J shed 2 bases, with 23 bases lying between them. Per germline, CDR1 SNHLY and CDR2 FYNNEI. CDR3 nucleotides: TGTGCCAGCAGTGAGGGGACGGGCTGGGGCGTTTCTCCCAAAAACATTCAGTACTTC. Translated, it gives CASSEGTGWGVSPKNIQYF.

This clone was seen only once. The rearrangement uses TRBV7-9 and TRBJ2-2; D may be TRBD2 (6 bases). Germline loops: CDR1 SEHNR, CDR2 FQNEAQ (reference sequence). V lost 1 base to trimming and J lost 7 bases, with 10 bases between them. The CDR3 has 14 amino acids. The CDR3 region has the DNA TGTGCCAGCAGCTTAGGCGGGATCGTCGGGGAGCTGTTTTTT. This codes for CASSLGGIVGELFF.

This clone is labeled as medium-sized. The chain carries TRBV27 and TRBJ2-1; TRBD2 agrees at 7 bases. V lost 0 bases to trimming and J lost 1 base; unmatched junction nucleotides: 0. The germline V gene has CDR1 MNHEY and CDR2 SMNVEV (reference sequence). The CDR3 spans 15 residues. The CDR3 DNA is TGTGCCAGCAGTTTATCTAGCGGGTCCTACAATGAGCAGTTCTTC. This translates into CASSLSSGSYNEQFF.

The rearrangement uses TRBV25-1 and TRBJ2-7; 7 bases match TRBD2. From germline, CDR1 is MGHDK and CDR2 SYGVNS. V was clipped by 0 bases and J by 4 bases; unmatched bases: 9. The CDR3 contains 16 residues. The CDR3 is CASSEYTGGRVYEQYF. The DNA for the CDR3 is TGTGCCAGCAGTGAATATACGGGAGGCCGGGTGTACGAGCAGTACTTC.

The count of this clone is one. The CDR3 here is CASSLTGYGYTF. DNA for the CDR3: TGTGCCAGCAGCTTGACGGGATATGGCTACACCTTC. This chain connects TRBV11-1 to TRBJ1-2; D not resolved. V was cut by 3 bases and J by 5 bases, with 7 bases left in between. The V gene's germline CDR1 is SGHAT and CDR2 FQDESV (reference sequence). The CDR3 is made up of 12 amino acids.

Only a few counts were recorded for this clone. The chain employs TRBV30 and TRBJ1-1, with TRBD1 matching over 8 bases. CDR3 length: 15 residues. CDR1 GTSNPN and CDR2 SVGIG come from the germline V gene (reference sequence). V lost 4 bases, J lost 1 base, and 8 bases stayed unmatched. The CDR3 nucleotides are TGTGCCTGGACCCTGACAGGGGACCGGAACACTGAAGCTTTCTTT. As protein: CAWTLTGDRNTEAFF.

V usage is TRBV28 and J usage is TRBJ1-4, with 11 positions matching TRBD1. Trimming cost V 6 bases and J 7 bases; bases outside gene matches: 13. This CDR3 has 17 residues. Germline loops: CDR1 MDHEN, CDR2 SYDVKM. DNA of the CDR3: TGTGCCAGCAGCCAGTATAGGGGACAGGGGGTCGGTGAAAAACTGTTTTTT. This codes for CASSQYRGQGVGEKLFF.

The CDR3 sequence: CASSVGERSYNEQFF. CDR3 sequence (DNA): TGTGCCAGCAGCGTAGGGGAGCGGTCCTACAATGAGCAGTTCTTC. J is TRBJ2-1 and V is TRBV9, with D possibly matching TRBD2 (5 bases). This CDR3 has 15 residues. Germline CDR1 reads SGDLS; CDR2 reads YYNGEE. The germline V and J ends were trimmed by 0 bases and 1 base, with 8 bases remaining between them.

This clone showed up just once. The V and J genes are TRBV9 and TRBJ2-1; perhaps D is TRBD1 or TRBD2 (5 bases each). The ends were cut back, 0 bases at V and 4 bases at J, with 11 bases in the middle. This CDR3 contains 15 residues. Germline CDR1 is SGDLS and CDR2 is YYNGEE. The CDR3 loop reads CASSVGGTTYNEQFF. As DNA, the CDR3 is TGTGCCAGCAGCGTAGGTGGGACGACATACAATGAGCAGTTCTTC.

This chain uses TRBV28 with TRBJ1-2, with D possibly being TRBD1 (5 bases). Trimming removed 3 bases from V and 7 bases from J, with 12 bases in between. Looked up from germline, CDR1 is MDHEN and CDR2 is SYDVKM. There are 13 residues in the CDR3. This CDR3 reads CASSFGDGRGYTF. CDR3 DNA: TGTGCCAGCAGTTTTGGGGACGGGCGTGGCTACACCTTC.

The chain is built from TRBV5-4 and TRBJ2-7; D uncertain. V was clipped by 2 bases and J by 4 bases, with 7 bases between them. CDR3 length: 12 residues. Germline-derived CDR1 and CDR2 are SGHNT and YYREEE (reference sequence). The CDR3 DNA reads TGTGCCAGCAGCTTCGGTGTATACGAGCAGTACTTC. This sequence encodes CASSFGVYEQYF.

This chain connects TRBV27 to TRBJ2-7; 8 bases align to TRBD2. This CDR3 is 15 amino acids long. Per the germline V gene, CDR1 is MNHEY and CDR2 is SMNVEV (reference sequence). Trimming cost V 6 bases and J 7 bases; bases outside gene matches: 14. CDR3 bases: TGTGCCAGCAGCCAAACTAGCGGCACCTTGTGTGAGCAGTACTTC. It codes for CASSQTSGTLCEQYF.

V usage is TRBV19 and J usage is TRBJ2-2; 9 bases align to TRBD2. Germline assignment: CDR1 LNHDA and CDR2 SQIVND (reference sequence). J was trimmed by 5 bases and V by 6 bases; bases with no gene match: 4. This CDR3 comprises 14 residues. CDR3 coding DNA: TGTGCCAGTAGATCGCTAGCGGGGACCGGGGAGCTGTTTTTT. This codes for CASRSLAGTGELFF. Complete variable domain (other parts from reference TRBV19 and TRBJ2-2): DGGITQSPKYLFRKEGQNVTLSCEQNLNHDAMYWYRQDPGQGLRLIYYSQIVNDFQKGDIAEGYSVSREKKESFPLTVTSAQKNPTAFYLCASRSLAGTGELFFGEGSRLTVL.

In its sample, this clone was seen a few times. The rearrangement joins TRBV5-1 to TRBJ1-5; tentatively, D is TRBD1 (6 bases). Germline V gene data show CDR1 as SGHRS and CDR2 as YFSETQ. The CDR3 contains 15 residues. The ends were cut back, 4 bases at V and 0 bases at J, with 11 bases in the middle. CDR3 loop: CASSPGQSSNQPQHF. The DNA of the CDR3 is TGCGCCAGCAGCCCCGGACAGTCTAGCAATCAGCCCCAGCATTTT.

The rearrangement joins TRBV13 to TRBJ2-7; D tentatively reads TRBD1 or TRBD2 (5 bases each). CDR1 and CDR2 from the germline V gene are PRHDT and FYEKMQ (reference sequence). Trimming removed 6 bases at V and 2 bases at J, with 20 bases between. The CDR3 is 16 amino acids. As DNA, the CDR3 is TGTGCCAGCAGACAAAACCGGGAATGGGGCCCCTACGAGCAGTACTTC. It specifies CASRQNREWGPYEQYF.

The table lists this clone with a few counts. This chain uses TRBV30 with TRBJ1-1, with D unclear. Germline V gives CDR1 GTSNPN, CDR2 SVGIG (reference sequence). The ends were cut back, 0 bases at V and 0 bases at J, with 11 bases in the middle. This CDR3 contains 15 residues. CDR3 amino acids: CAWSVSFLLNTEAFF. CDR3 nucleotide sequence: TGTGCCTGGAGTGTCTCGTTCCTTTTGAACACTGAAGCTTTCTTT.

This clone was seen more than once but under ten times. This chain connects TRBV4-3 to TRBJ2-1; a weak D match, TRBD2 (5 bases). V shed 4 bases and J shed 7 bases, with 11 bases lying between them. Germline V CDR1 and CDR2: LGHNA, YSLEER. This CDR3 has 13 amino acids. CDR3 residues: CASSPFRGNEQFF. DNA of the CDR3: TGCGCCAGCAGCCCATTCCGGGGAAATGAGCAGTTCTTC.

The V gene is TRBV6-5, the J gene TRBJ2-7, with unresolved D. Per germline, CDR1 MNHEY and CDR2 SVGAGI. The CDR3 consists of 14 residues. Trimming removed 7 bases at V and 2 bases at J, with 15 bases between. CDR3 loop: CASTQISLPYEQYF. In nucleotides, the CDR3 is TGTGCCAGCACCCAAATCAGCCTGCCCTACGAGCAGTACTTC.

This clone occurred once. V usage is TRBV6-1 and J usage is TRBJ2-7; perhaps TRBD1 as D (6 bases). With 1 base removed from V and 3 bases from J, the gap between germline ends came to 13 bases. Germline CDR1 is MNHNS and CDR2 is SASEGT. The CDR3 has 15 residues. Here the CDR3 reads CASSEGHRVLYEQYF. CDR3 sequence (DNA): TGTGCCAGCAGTGAAGGGCACAGGGTGCTCTACGAGCAGTACTTC.

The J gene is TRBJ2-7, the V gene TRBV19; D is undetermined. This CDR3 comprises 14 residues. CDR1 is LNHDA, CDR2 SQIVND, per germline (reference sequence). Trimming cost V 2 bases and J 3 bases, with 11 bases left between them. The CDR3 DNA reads TGTGCCAGTAGTATATCCATGGCCGACTACGAGCAGTACTTC. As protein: CASSISMADYEQYF.

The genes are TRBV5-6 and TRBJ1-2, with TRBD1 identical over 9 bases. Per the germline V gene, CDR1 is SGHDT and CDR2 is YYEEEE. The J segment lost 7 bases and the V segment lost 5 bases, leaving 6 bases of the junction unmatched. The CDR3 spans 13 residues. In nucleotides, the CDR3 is TGTGCCAGCAGAAACAGGGGGCGAGTTGGCTACACCTTC. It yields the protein CASRNRGRVGYTF.

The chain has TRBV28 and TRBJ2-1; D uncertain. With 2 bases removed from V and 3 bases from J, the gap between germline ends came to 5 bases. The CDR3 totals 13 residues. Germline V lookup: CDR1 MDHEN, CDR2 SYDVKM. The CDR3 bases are TGTGCCAGCAGTTTACCGAGCTACAATGAGCAGTTCTTC. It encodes CASSLPSYNEQFF. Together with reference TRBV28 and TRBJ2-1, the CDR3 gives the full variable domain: DVKVTQSSRYLVKRTGEKVFLECVQDMDHENMFWYRQDPGLGLRLIYFSYDVKMKEKGDIPEGYSVSREKKERFSLILESASTNQTSMYLCASSLPSYNEQFFGPGTRLTVL.

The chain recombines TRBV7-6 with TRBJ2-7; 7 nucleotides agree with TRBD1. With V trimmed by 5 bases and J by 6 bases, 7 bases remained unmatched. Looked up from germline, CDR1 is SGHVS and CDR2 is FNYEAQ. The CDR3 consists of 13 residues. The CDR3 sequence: CASSLRQGPEQYF. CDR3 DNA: TGTGCCAGCAGCCTCAGACAGGGTCCCGAGCAGTACTTC. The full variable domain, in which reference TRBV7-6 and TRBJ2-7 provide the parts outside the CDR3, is GAGVSQSPRYKVTKRGQDVALRCDPISGHVSLYWYRQALGQGPEFLTYFNYEAQQDKSGLPNDRFSAERPEGSISTLTIQRTEQRDSAMYRCASSLRQGPEQYFGPGTRLTVT.